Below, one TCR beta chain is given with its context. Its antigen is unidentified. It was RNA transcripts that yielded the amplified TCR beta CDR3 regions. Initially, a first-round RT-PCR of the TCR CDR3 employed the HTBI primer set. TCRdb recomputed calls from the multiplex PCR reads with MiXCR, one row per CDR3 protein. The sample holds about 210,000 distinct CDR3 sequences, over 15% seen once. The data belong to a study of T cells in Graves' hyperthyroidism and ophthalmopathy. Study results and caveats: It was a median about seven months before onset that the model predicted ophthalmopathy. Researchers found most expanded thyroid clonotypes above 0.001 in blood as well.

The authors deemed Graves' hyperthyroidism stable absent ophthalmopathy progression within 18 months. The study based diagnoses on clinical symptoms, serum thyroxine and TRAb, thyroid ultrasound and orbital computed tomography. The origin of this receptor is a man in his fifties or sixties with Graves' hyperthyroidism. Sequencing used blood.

In DNA form, the CDR3 reads TGTGCCAGCAGTAAAAGACAGGGGGCGAACAATGAGCAGTTCTTC. Its protein product is CASSKRQGANNEQFF. The V and J genes are TRBV2 and TRBJ2-1; 10 bases align to TRBD1. The V gene end was trimmed by 5 bases and the J gene end by 5 bases; junction bases not matched to a gene: 6. Per the germline V gene, CDR1 is SNHLY and CDR2 is FYNNEI. The CDR3 consists of 15 residues.